This paragraph covers one TCR beta chain sequence. No antigen is known for it. These data are taken from a study of T cell responses to AZD1222 COVID-19 vaccine. Study-wide points: Recipients of two AZD1222 doses showed rising Spike-specific TCR breadth and depth.

V shed 3 bases, J shed 11 bases, and the junction held 3 bases outside the gene matches. CDR3 length: 12 residues. CDR1 and CDR2 (germline): LGHDT, YNNKEL (reference sequence). Sequencing used immunoSEQ multiplex PCR; TCRdb keeps in-frame clones, though not all of them. The data show 90,000 to 150,000 clones, about 90% seen once. This TCR was recovered from an adult in good health. The chain is built from TRBV3-1 (or the pseudogene TRBV3-2) and TRBJ2-1; 8 bases match TRBD1. The sample here was peripheral blood, taken on day 0 of AZD1222 vaccination. CDR3 loop: CASSHGTGKQFF. The CDR3, as DNA: TGTGCCAGCAGCCATGGGACAGGCAAGCAGTTCTTC.